Shown below are 16 T cell receptor beta chains from a single sample sequenced in a study of blood T cell repertoires in COVID-19. The table came from immunoSEQ multiplex PCR; TCRdb's copy has only in-frame clones and leaves some out. Found here are 150,000 to 200,000 clones, approximately 85% of them singletons; the top ten hold 6.5% to 9%. Sequencing was done on a sample of peripheral blood. These receptors were obtained from a woman in her sixties or seventies with acute or convalescent COVID-19.

The rearrangement joins TRBV28 to TRBJ1-3, with D perhaps TRBD1 (5 bases). The ends were cut back, 6 bases at V and 3 bases at J, with 15 bases in the middle. The CDR3 spans 15 residues. Germline V lookup: CDR1 MDHEN, CDR2 SYDVKM. The CDR3 protein is CASSSIGVVGNTIYF. The CDR3 DNA reads TGTGCCAGCAGCTCCATAGGGGTGGTTGGAAACACCATATATTTT.

The gene calls are TRBV18 and TRBJ1-1; D is uncertain. Per the germline V gene, CDR1 is KGHSH and CDR2 is LQKENI. The V gene lost 3 bases and the J gene lost 0 bases, with 8 bases spanning the gap. This CDR3 contains 14 residues. The CDR3, as DNA: TGTGCCAGCTCACCGCTCGGTTTGAACACTGAAGCTTTCTTT. Its protein is CASSPLGLNTEAFF.

This chain links TRBV4-1 with TRBJ2-1; 12 positions match TRBD2. The ends lost 3 bases at V and 4 bases at J; junction bases unmatched: 13. This CDR3 has 19 amino acids. Germline loops: CDR1 MGHRA, CDR2 YSYEKL. The CDR3 DNA follows: TGCGCCAGCAGCCAGGACCCGCAGGGACTAGCGGGCCCTTACAATGAGCAGTTCTTC. Protein: CASSQDPQGLAGPYNEQFF.

V usage is TRBV2 and J usage is TRBJ1-3; D ambiguous. Germline CDR1 and CDR2: SNHLY and FYNNEI. V shed 5 bases and J shed 0 bases, with 20 bases lying between them. This CDR3 has 18 residues. The CDR3 region is CASSPGPSNLFSGNTIYF. CDR3 DNA: TGTGCCAGCAGTCCGGGTCCCTCCAATCTTTTCTCTGGAAACACCATATATTTT.

The rearrangement uses TRBV19 and TRBJ2-7, with TRBD1 identical over 8 bases. The V segment lost 4 bases and the J segment 5 bases; nucleotides outside the gene matches: 7. CDR1 LNHDA and CDR2 SQIVND come from the germline V gene (reference sequence). CDR3 length: 14 residues. CDR3 region: CASSKGQGYHEQYF. In nucleotides, the CDR3 is TGTGCCAGTAGTAAAGGACAGGGTTACCACGAGCAGTACTTC.

This chain connects TRBV6-5 to TRBJ1-3; D unclear. Germline V gene data show CDR1 as MNHEY and CDR2 as SVGAGI. The V gene lost 0 bases and the J gene lost 3 bases, with 12 bases spanning the gap. The CDR3 contains 16 residues. The CDR3 nucleotides are TGTGCCAGCAGTTACTCGTCAGACTACCTTGGAAACACCATATATTTT. Translating it yields CASSYSSDYLGNTIYF.

V gene TRBV10-3 combines with J gene TRBJ1-2; tentative D call: TRBD1 (5 bases). With 0 bases removed from V and 8 bases from J, the gap between germline ends came to 10 bases. Germline CDR1 reads ENHRY; CDR2 reads SYGVKD. The CDR3 loop spans 13 amino acids. CDR3 nucleotides: TGTGCCATCAGTGAGTCCTTGGGGGGAGGCTACACCTTC. Translated, it gives CAISESLGGGYTF.

The chain employs TRBV14 and TRBJ2-1; 10 bases fit TRBD2. CDR3 size: 16 residues. Germline CDR1 SGHDN, CDR2 FVKESK. The J segment lost 4 bases and the V segment lost 1 base, leaving 4 bases of the junction unmatched. CDR3 in amino acids: CASSQGGLAFYNEQFF. CDR3 in DNA: TGTGCCAGCAGCCAAGGGGGACTAGCGTTTTACAATGAGCAGTTCTTC.

The chain links TRBV24-1 to TRBJ1-5, with D hard to call. Trimming took 4 bases from V and 1 from J, leaving 7 bases between them. Per the germline V gene, CDR1 is KGHDR and CDR2 is SFDVKD. The CDR3 is 14 residues long. The CDR3, as DNA: TGTGCCACCAGTGACCCGAGGAGCAATCAGCCCCAGCATTTT. Its protein is CATSDPRSNQPQHF.

The chain carries TRBV3-1 (or the pseudogene TRBV3-2) and TRBJ2-1; D remains ambiguous. V lost 0 bases, J lost 9 bases, and 15 bases lay in between. Germline CDR1 reads LGHDT; CDR2 reads YNNKEL (reference sequence). The CDR3 length is 15 residues. CDR3 in DNA: TGTGCCAGCAGCCAAGACAGAGGTTCATTCAGTGAGCAGTTCTTC. Translated: CASSQDRGSFSEQFF.

The V and J genes are TRBV29-1 and TRBJ2-5, with D possibly matching TRBD2 (5 bases). V was clipped by 4 bases and J by 4 bases, with 13 bases between them. In germline, CDR1 is SQVTM, CDR2 ANQGSEA. The CDR3 totals 13 residues. The CDR3 DNA reads TGCAGCGTTGTCGCTAGCCTAGGAGAGACCCAGTACTTC. This codes for CSVVASLGETQYF.

The J gene is TRBJ1-2, the V gene TRBV30; TRBD1 might be the D (6 bases). V was pared by 5 bases and J by 6 bases, with 28 bases between. Germline CDR1 is GTSNPN and CDR2 is SVGIG (reference sequence). There are 17 residues in the CDR3. CDR3 region: CAWARTLHATGGDGYTF. For the CDR3, the DNA is TGTGCCTGGGCCCGAACCCTCCACGCGACAGGCGGAGATGGCTACACCTTC.

V gene TRBV5-3 combines with J gene TRBJ1-1; the D is unclear. TRBV5-3 is classed as an ORF, of uncertain function. Trimming pared 2 bases from V and 2 bases from J, leaving 25 bases between. The CDR3 is 19 amino acids. CDR3 region: CARSFWRQTGFDSNTEAFF. CDR3 DNA: TGTGCCAGAAGCTTTTGGCGTCAAACCGGGTTTGACTCTAACACTGAAGCTTTCTTT.

About this clone: The same CDR3 also results from other DNA sequences found in this sample. The rearrangement links TRBV27 to TRBJ1-2, with 9 bases matching TRBD1. Looked up from germline, CDR1 is MNHEY and CDR2 is SMNVEV (reference sequence). The CDR3 length is 14 residues. J gave up 2 bases and V 2 bases, and 0 bases lay outside the gene matches. CDR3 in DNA: TGTGCCAGCAGTTTAGGACAGGGGAACTATGGCTACACCTTC. This encodes CASSLGQGNYGYTF.

V and J are TRBV7-8 and TRBJ1-4; TRBD1 aligns across 8 bases. The V gene's germline CDR1 is SGHVS and CDR2 FQNEAQ. CDR3 length equals 15 residues. V lost 0 bases and J lost 6; bases outside the gene matches: 3. The CDR3 protein is CASSLAAGGYEKLFF. CDR3 DNA sequence: TGTGCCAGCAGCTTAGCAGCAGGGGGCTATGAAAAACTGTTTTTT.

The V gene is TRBV5-4, the J gene TRBJ2-5; 8 bases line up with TRBD1. The CDR3 sequence is 16 residues long. Trimming removed 4 bases from V and 5 bases from J; junction bases left unmatched: 13. The germline gives CDR1 SGHNT, CDR2 YYREEE (reference sequence). The CDR3 is CASSAIDRGSLETQYF. DNA for the CDR3: TGTGCCAGCAGCGCGATTGACAGGGGCTCTCTCGAGACCCAGTACTTC.